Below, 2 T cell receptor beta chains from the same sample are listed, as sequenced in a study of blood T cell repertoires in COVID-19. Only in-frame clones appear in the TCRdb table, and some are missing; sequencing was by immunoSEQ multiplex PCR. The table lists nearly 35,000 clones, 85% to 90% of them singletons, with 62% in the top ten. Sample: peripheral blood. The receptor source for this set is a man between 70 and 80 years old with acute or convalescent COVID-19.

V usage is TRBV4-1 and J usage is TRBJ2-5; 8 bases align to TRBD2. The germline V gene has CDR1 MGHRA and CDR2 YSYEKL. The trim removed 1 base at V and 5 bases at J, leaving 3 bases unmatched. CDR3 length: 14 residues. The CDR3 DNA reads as TGCGCCAGCAGCCAAGCGGAGCGGGAGGAGACCCAGTACTTC. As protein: CASSQAEREETQYF.

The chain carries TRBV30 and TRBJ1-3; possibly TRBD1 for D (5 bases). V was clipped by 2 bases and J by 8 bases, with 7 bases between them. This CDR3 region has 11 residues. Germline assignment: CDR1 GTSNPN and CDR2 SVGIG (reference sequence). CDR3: CAWSPTDTIYF. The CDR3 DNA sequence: TGTGCCTGGAGTCCGACAGACACCATATATTTT.